This TCR beta chain was documented in a study of regulatory T cells in long-lasting Graves disease. Study-level points and caveats: Public clonotype sharing was higher in persistent than newly diagnosed patients. There was favoring of TRBV28, TRBJ1-2 and TRBJ2-5 in persistent disease.

Time point described: newly diagnosed GD, antithyroid drugs for less than 3 months. The TCR library was made from RNA extracted from PBMCs. iRepertoire HTBI primers and Arm-PCR of CDR3 regions built TCR beta libraries. TCRdb redid the calling of the multiplex PCR reads with MiXCR, one entry per CDR3 protein. This table has approximately 300,000 distinct CDR3 sequences, 18% appearing once. This clonotype was counted only a few times. Its antigen is unidentified. This CDR3 has 17 residues. J gave up 4 bases and V 0 bases, and 8 bases lay outside the gene matches. Germline V lookup: CDR1 SNHLY, CDR2 FYNNEI.

This clonotype originated in a female donor with Graves disease. The source material was peripheral blood mononuclear cells (PBMCs), sampled at new diagnosis, from a patient treated with antithyroid drugs. The chain links TRBV2 to TRBJ2-1; 8 positions match TRBD2. The CDR3: CASSEAKWLAGYNEQFF. In DNA, the CDR3 is TGTGCCAGCAGTGAAGCGAAGTGGCTAGCGGGTTACAATGAGCAGTTCTTC.